These 26 T cell receptor beta chains were sequenced from one sample in a study of blood T cell repertoires in COVID-19. Clones were read by immunoSEQ multiplex PCR, and TCRdb kept only the in-frame ones, dropping some. The sample holds 69,000 or so clones, 90% seen once. Sequencing was carried out using peripheral blood. All receptors come from a man aged 45-60 years with acute or convalescent COVID-19.

The gene calls are TRBV27 and TRBJ2-2; TRBD2 might be the D (6 bases). V was cut by 2 bases and J by 2 bases, with 15 bases left in between. The CDR3 is 17 amino acids. The germline gives CDR1 MNHEY, CDR2 SMNVEV (reference sequence). The CDR3 here is CASSLSPGAGNTGELFF. DNA of the CDR3: TGTGCCAGCAGTTTAAGCCCCGGAGCGGGTAACACCGGGGAGCTGTTTTTT.

Here the CDR3 DNA reads TGTGCCAGCAGCTTGGATACGGAGTCGGACACCTTC. Translating it yields CASSLDTESDTF. The rearrangement links TRBV5-5 to TRBJ1-2; D is unclear. Germline CDR1 and CDR2: SGHKS and YYEKEE (reference sequence). There are 12 residues in the CDR3. V shed 0 bases and J shed 12 bases, with 12 bases lying between them.

The chain uses TRBV9 and TRBJ2-1; D may be TRBD2 (6 bases). CDR1 SGDLS and CDR2 YYNGEE come from the germline V gene. The CDR3 consists of 13 residues. Trimming took off 0 bases at V and 9 bases at J, with 10 bases between the two ends. The CDR3 is CASSVGGKGEQFF. For the CDR3, the DNA is TGTGCCAGCAGCGTAGGCGGGAAAGGTGAGCAGTTCTTC.

The gene calls are TRBV30 and TRBJ1-1; D not certain. CDR1 and CDR2 (germline): GTSNPN, SVGIG (reference sequence). Trimming stripped 3 bases from V and 3 bases from J, with 17 bases between. This CDR3 has 15 amino acids. CDR3 nucleotide sequence: TGTGCCTGGAGCATAAATCCGGGCGGGGACACTGAAGCTTTCTTT. This sequence encodes CAWSINPGGDTEAFF.

This rearrangement joins TRBV4-3 to TRBJ2-1, with 10 bases identical to TRBD1. The CDR3 length is 17 residues. The V and J ends lost 0 bases and 10 bases, in that order; junction bases with no gene match: 12. CDR1 and CDR2 from the germline V gene are LGHNA and YSLEER. The CDR3 loop reads CASSQEVTGTGEAEQFF. For the CDR3, the DNA is TGCGCCAGCAGCCAAGAAGTGACCGGGACAGGGGAAGCGGAGCAGTTCTTC.

The chain uses TRBV27 and TRBJ2-1; 9 nucleotides line up with TRBD2. Germline CDR1 reads MNHEY; CDR2 reads SMNVEV (reference sequence). There are 14 residues in the CDR3. Germline trimming cut 5 bases from V and 8 bases from J; bases unmatched to any gene: 7. The CDR3 DNA follows: TGTGCCAGCAGTCTCTGGGGACTAGCACATGAGCAGTTCTTC. Residues: CASSLWGLAHEQFF.

Only one count was recorded for this clone. The J gene is TRBJ1-2, the V gene TRBV5-6; the match to TRBD1 covers 8 bases. V shed 1 base, J shed 3 bases, and the junction held 2 bases outside the gene matches. The CDR3 covers 14 residues. Germline CDR1 and CDR2: SGHDT and YYEEEE. Written as DNA, the CDR3 is TGTGCCAGCAGCTTGCTGGACAGGGACTATGGCTACACCTTC. This codes for CASSLLDRDYGYTF.

The chain carries TRBV5-6 and TRBJ2-5; 11 bases match TRBD2. V was clipped by 3 bases and J by 3 bases; unmatched bases: 1. The CDR3 runs to 14 residues. CDR1 is SGHDT, CDR2 YYEEEE, per germline. The CDR3 DNA reads TGTGCCAGCAGCTGGGGACTAGCGGAAGAGACCCAGTACTTC. Translated, it gives CASSWGLAEETQYF.

The chain couples TRBV29-1 to TRBJ1-2; 9 nucleotides agree with TRBD1. V dropped 4 bases and J dropped 2; count of bases not matched to a gene: 5. CDR3 size: 14 residues. Per germline, CDR1 SQVTM and CDR2 ANQGSEA. The CDR3 reads CSVGQGVGNYGYTF. The CDR3 DNA reads TGCAGCGTTGGACAGGGGGTTGGGAACTATGGCTACACCTTC.

The chain recombines TRBV11-2 with TRBJ2-7, with D perhaps matching TRBD2 (5 bases). Germline CDR1 SGHAT, CDR2 FQNNGV. The germline V and J ends were trimmed by 2 bases and 1 base, with 6 bases remaining between them. This CDR3 spans 13 amino acids. The CDR3 is CASSLRRSYEQYF. The CDR3 DNA sequence: TGTGCCAGCAGCTTACGGAGGTCCTACGAGCAGTACTTC.

The chain couples TRBV27 to TRBJ1-2; D may be TRBD1 (5 bases). Trimming left V 3 bases short and J 0 bases short, with 17 bases between. From germline, CDR1 is MNHEY and CDR2 SMNVEV (reference sequence). The CDR3 is 17 residues long. In DNA form, the CDR3 reads TGTGCCAGCAGTTTTATGCTCTCGGGGGGAGCTAACTATGGCTACACCTTC. It codes for CASSFMLSGGANYGYTF.

The sample holds a few counts of this clone. This rearrangement joins TRBV24-1 to TRBJ2-2; 11 nucleotides line up with TRBD2. This CDR3 has 16 amino acids. Germline V gene data show CDR1 as KGHDR and CDR2 as SFDVKD. The ends lost 5 bases at V and 6 bases at J; junction bases unmatched: 7. CDR3 in DNA: TGTGCCACCAGTGCCCTTAGCGGGAGGGTCGCCGGGGAGCTGTTTTTT. It codes for CATSALSGRVAGELFF.

The chain couples TRBV11-3 to TRBJ2-2; 7 bases are a match to TRBD2. Germline CDR1 SGHNT, CDR2 YENEEA. There are 16 residues in the CDR3. V shed 5 bases, J shed 1 base, and the junction held 7 bases outside the gene matches. This CDR3 reads CASSGSLAENTGELFF. The CDR3 DNA reads TGTGCCAGCAGCGGGTCGCTAGCGGAGAACACCGGGGAGCTGTTTTTT.

The rearrangement links TRBV9 to TRBJ2-7, with 10 bases matching TRBD1. J was trimmed by 6 bases and V by 4 bases; bases with no gene match: 7. The CDR3 contains 14 residues. CDR1 is SGDLS, CDR2 YYNGEE, per germline. The CDR3 sequence is CASSIGQGGLEQYF. In nucleotides, the CDR3 is TGTGCCAGCAGCATAGGACAGGGGGGTCTCGAGCAGTACTTC.

The chain combines TRBV4-3 with TRBJ1-2; D gene unclear. Germline-derived CDR1 and CDR2 are LGHNA and YSLEER. CDR3 length: 13 amino acids. V gave up 3 bases and J gave up 4 bases, with 9 bases separating them. CDR3 protein: CASSHGEGYGYTF. The CDR3 DNA follows: TGCGCCAGCAGCCACGGGGAGGGCTATGGCTACACCTTC.

The genes are TRBV21-1 and TRBJ1-1; the table assigns TRBD1, which was not confirmed against the DNA. TRBV21-1 is recorded as a pseudogene. CDR3 length equals 15 residues. The CDR3 coding sequence is TGTGCCAGCAGGATTCTCCGGGACAAGAACACTGAAGCTTTCTTT. Its protein product is CASRILRDKNTEAFF.

The chain joins TRBV9 to TRBJ1-1; D gene unclear. The ends were cut back, 3 bases at V and 3 bases at J, with 9 bases in the middle. Per germline, CDR1 SGDLS and CDR2 YYNGEE. This CDR3 is 13 amino acids long. The CDR3, as DNA: TGTGCCAGCAGCGCGTCCGGGTACACTGAAGCTTTCTTT. This translates into CASSASGYTEAFF.

J is TRBJ2-7 and V is TRBV12-3 or TRBV12-4; 8 bases map to TRBD2. V shed 5 bases and J 6 bases; nucleotides not matched to a gene: 6. CDR3 size: 13 residues. As DNA, the CDR3 is TGTGCCAGCAGTCGAGCGGGAGTGGGCGAGCAGTACTTC. Protein product: CASSRAGVGEQYF.

J is TRBJ1-2 and V is TRBV30; TRBD1 is a possible D gene (5 bases). This CDR3 spans 14 amino acids. Germline loops: CDR1 GTSNPN, CDR2 SVGIG (reference sequence). V gave up 5 bases and J gave up 1 base, with 14 bases separating them. CDR3 nucleotide sequence: TGTGCCTGGGTGGGGCAGGGCCGTAACTATGGCTACACCTTC. Amino acids: CAWVGQGRNYGYTF.

The chain has TRBV10-2 and TRBJ2-1; 10 bases are shared with TRBD2. Germline CDR1 reads WSHSY; CDR2 reads SAAADI. V lost 2 bases to trimming and J lost 2 bases; unmatched junction nucleotides: 0. The CDR3 is made up of 15 amino acids. CDR3 nucleotides: TGCGCCAGCAGTGAGGGACTAGCGGCCTACAATGAGCAGTTCTTC. Translating it yields CASSEGLAAYNEQFF.

The chain uses TRBV18 and TRBJ2-1; D remains ambiguous. Deletions cut 0 bases from V and 4 bases from J, with 4 bases between. This CDR3 contains 13 residues. CDR1 is KGHSH and CDR2 is LQKENI in the germline V gene. The CDR3 DNA reads as TGTGCCAGCTCACCACCGAGTTACAATGAGCAGTTCTTC. Protein: CASSPPSYNEQFF.

The chain combines TRBV6-5 with TRBJ2-7, with 8 bases aligning to TRBD2. Germline trimming cut 0 bases from V and 2 bases from J; bases unmatched to any gene: 3. The CDR3 covers 15 residues. Germline CDR1 reads MNHEY; CDR2 reads SVGAGI. CDR3 amino acids: CASSYSPGGAYEQYF. The DNA of the CDR3 is TGTGCCAGCAGTTACTCGCCGGGGGGGGCCTACGAGCAGTACTTC.

The chain joins TRBV5-4 to TRBJ1-2; 11 bases are shared with TRBD1. Germline loops: CDR1 SGHNT, CDR2 YYREEE (reference sequence). Unmatched junction bases numbered 11, after V lost 3 bases and J lost 4 bases. The CDR3 spans 17 residues. DNA for the CDR3: TGTGCCAGCAGCTCCCCCGGGACAGGGGGAGGTAGCTATGGCTACACCTTC. Protein sequence: CASSSPGTGGGSYGYTF.

The V call is TRBV12-5, the J call TRBJ2-1; TRBD2 matches 9 bases. The CDR3 totals 14 residues. Unmatched junction bases numbered 7, after V lost 6 bases and J lost 7 bases. Germline V lookup: CDR1 LGHNT, CDR2 FRNRAP. CDR3 amino acids: CASGAGGLSNEQFF. The CDR3 DNA reads as TGTGCTAGTGGAGCGGGAGGTCTAAGTAATGAGCAGTTCTTC. The full variable domain, with the rest looked up from reference TRBV12-5 and TRBJ2-1, is DARVTQTPRHKVTEMGQEVTMRCQPILGHNTVFWYRQTMMQGLELLAYFRNRAPLDDSGMPKDRFSAEMPDATLATLKIQPSEPRDSAVYFCASGAGGLSNEQFFGPGTRLTVL.

The rearrangement uses TRBV9 and TRBJ1-2, with 10 bases lining up with TRBD1. The CDR3 extends over 15 amino acids. Germline lookup yields CDR1 SGDLS and CDR2 YYNGEE. The V gene end was trimmed by 3 bases and the J gene end by 5 bases; junction bases not matched to a gene: 7. The CDR3 spells CASSEGDRGRYGYTF. Written as DNA, the CDR3 is TGTGCCAGCAGCGAGGGGGACAGGGGCAGATATGGCTACACCTTC. The variable domain in full, with the rest retrieved from reference TRBV9 and TRBJ1-2, is DSGVTQTPKHLITATGQRVTLRCSPRSGDLSVYWYQQSLDQGLQFLIQYYNGEERAKGNILERFSAQQFPDLHSELNLSSLELGDSALYFCASSEGDRGRYGYTFGSGTRLTVV.

The chain joins TRBV9 to TRBJ2-1, with D possibly TRBD2 on 5 matching bases. The CDR3 sequence is 14 residues long. Germline assignment: CDR1 SGDLS and CDR2 YYNGEE. Trimming stripped 0 bases from V and 10 bases from J, with 14 bases between. The chain's CDR3 is CASSVDVPTGEQFF. The CDR3 coding sequence is TGTGCCAGCAGCGTAGATGTGCCGACGGGGGAGCAGTTCTTC.